The 19 T cell receptor beta chains below come from one sample, sequenced in a study of memory CD4+ T cells and cytomegalovirus serostatus. Single viable CD3+CD4+CD8-CD45RO+ cells were sorted as the memory CD4+ T cells. Method: immunoSEQ multiplex PCR; TCRdb's copy keeps in-frame clones and lacks some. The data show over 60,000 clones, around 77% seen once. Sample: memory CD4+ T cells from blood. These receptors all come from an adult in good health and CMV-seronegative.

Here the CDR3 DNA reads TGTGCCAGCTCCAATAGCGGATCCTACGAGCAGTACTTC. Translating it yields CASSNSGSYEQYF. V gene TRBV18 combines with J gene TRBJ2-7; the D gene is possibly TRBD2 (6 bases). This CDR3 comprises 13 residues. Trimming pared 6 bases from V and 1 base from J, leaving 10 bases between. Germline lookup yields CDR1 KGHSH and CDR2 LQKENI.

The gene calls are TRBV7-9 and TRBJ2-1; D call uncertain. Germline CDR1 SEHNR, CDR2 FQNEAQ (reference sequence). V lost 5 bases and J 12 bases, leaving 2 bases between the germline ends. CDR3 length: 8 residues. The CDR3 DNA reads TGTGCCAGCAGCCCGCAGTTCTTC. Translating it yields CASSPQFF.

The chain carries TRBV7-2 and TRBJ1-5, with a tentative D call TRBD1 (6 bases). The CDR3 loop spans 13 amino acids. CDR1 is SGHTA and CDR2 is FQGNSA in the germline V gene. V lost 2 bases to trimming and J lost 5 bases, with 7 bases between them. The CDR3 DNA sequence: TGTGCCAGCAGCTTAAGGACAGATCAGCCCCAGCATTTT. Protein: CASSLRTDQPQHF.

The chain couples TRBV11-2 to TRBJ1-4, with D hard to call. V lost 4 bases to trimming and J lost 2 bases, with 11 bases between them. This CDR3 has 15 amino acids. Looked up from germline, CDR1 is SGHAT and CDR2 is FQNNGV. The CDR3 DNA is TGTGCCAGCAGCTCAAACATAAGGACTAATGAAAAACTGTTTTTT. Its translation: CASSSNIRTNEKLFF.

The DNA for the CDR3 is TGTGCCTGGAGTGCCGGTGGGACTGGGGCCAACGTCCTGACTTTC. Translated: CAWSAGGTGANVLTF. The V gene is TRBV30, the J gene TRBJ2-6; D uncertain. Trimming left V 1 base short and J 2 bases short, with 9 bases between. CDR1 and CDR2 from the germline V gene are GTSNPN and SVGIG (reference sequence). The CDR3 runs 15 residues.

The chain uses TRBV5-4 and TRBJ2-1; TRBD2 matches at 7 bases. The CDR3 is 13 amino acids. Trimming took 4 bases from V and 8 from J; bases not matched to a gene: 6. Germline loops: CDR1 SGHNT, CDR2 YYREEE (reference sequence). CDR3 sequence: CASSHARGDEQFF. The CDR3 DNA reads as TGTGCCAGCAGCCACGCCCGGGGGGATGAGCAGTTCTTC. Using reference TRBV5-4 and TRBJ2-1 for the parts outside the CDR3, the full variable domain is ETGVTQSPTHLIKTRGQQVTLRCSSQSGHNTVSWYQQALGQGPQFIFQYYREEENGRGNFPPRFSGLQFPNYSSELNVNALELDDSALYLCASSHARGDEQFFGPGTRLTVL.

V gene TRBV7-9 combines with J gene TRBJ2-7; D is unresolved. In germline, CDR1 is SEHNR, CDR2 FQNEAQ (reference sequence). The CDR3 totals 15 residues. Trimming removed 1 base from V and 3 bases from J, with 13 bases in between. The CDR3 loop reads CASSLERATNYEQYF. The DNA of the CDR3 is TGTGCCAGCAGCTTAGAGCGCGCAACCAACTACGAGCAGTACTTC.

This chain connects TRBV5-1 to TRBJ2-7; a weak D match, TRBD1 (5 bases). Trimming took 5 bases from V and 0 from J, leaving 15 bases between them. The CDR3 is 15 residues long. Per the germline V gene, CDR1 is SGHRS and CDR2 is YFSETQ. CDR3 in amino acids: CASRSRQGSSYEQYF. The CDR3 nucleotides are TGCGCCAGCAGATCTAGGCAGGGAAGCTCCTACGAGCAGTACTTC.

The rearrangement links TRBV5-1 to TRBJ1-1; 9 bases match TRBD1. The germline V gene encodes CDR1 SGHRS and CDR2 YFSETQ. CDR3 size: 14 residues. The trim removed 7 bases at V and 1 base at J, leaving 5 bases unmatched. The CDR3 here is CASEQGAGNTEAFF. The CDR3 region has the DNA TGCGCCAGCGAACAGGGGGCAGGGAACACTGAAGCTTTCTTT.

This clone was detected ten times or more. This chain joins TRBV4-2 and TRBJ1-2; no reliable D call. The CDR3 length is 14 residues. In germline, CDR1 is LGHNA, CDR2 YNFKEQ. V was cut by 5 bases and J by 8 bases, with 18 bases left in between. The CDR3, as DNA: TGTGCCAGCAGCTCGGACCCCCTTGGAAGCGGCTACACCTTC. Its protein product is CASSSDPLGSGYTF.

The gene calls are TRBV10-3 and TRBJ2-5; D might be TRBD2 (5 bases). The length of the CDR3 is 15 residues. The V and J ends lost 6 bases and 3 bases respectively, with 17 bases between them. CDR1 is ENHRY and CDR2 is SYGVKD in the germline V gene. CDR3 DNA: TGTGCCATCAGCGAAGAGAGGGTAGCGAAAGAGACCCAGTACTTC. Translation gives CAISEERVAKETQYF.

This chain connects TRBV10-2 to TRBJ2-2; D unclear. This CDR3 contains 16 residues. With 2 bases removed from V and 0 bases from J, the gap between germline ends came to 10 bases. Germline assignment: CDR1 WSHSY and CDR2 SAAADI. CDR3 sequence (DNA): TGCGCCAGCAGTGAGCGCTACAAGACGAACACCGGGGAGCTGTTTTTT. Its protein is CASSERYKTNTGELFF.

The chain combines TRBV2 with TRBJ2-2; D is perhaps TRBD2 (6 bases). This CDR3 is 14 amino acids long. Germline CDR1 and CDR2: SNHLY and FYNNEI. CDR3 nucleotides: TGTGCTGTGAGGGGCCCGGGGAGGACCGGGGAGCTGTTTTTT. It codes for CAVRGPGRTGELFF.

V and J are TRBV4-2 and TRBJ1-1; D not certain. This CDR3 has 15 residues. Trimming took off 4 bases at V and 3 bases at J, with 15 bases between the two ends. Per germline, CDR1 LGHNA and CDR2 YNFKEQ. CDR3 sequence (DNA): TGTGCCAGCAGCCCCCAAATGGAAATTCACACTGAAGCTTTCTTT. It specifies CASSPQMEIHTEAFF.

This rearrangement joins TRBV7-3 to TRBJ2-1; 11 positions agree with TRBD2. CDR1 SGHTA and CDR2 FQGTGA come from the germline V gene. The CDR3 is made up of 15 amino acids. V was clipped by 2 bases and J by 7 bases; unmatched bases: 4. The DNA of the CDR3 is TGTGCCAGCAGCTTAGCACTAGCGGGGGAGAATGAGCAGTTCTTC. It is translated as CASSLALAGENEQFF.

V is TRBV5-6 and J is TRBJ2-1, with 8 bases fitting TRBD2. This CDR3 spans 19 amino acids. Germline V gene lookup returns CDR1 SGHDT and CDR2 YYEEEE. Trimming at V came to 4 bases and at J to 0 bases, leaving 15 bases not matched to a gene. The DNA of the CDR3 is TGTGCCAGCAGCACCCGGCAGCCAGGCGGGGGGAGCTCCTACAATGAGCAGTTCTTC. Its protein is CASSTRQPGGGSSYNEQFF.

CDR3 coding DNA: TGTGCCAGCAGCCAAGGAACCGGGACGTCGAATCAGCCCCAGCATTTT. Translating gives CASSQGTGTSNQPQHF. The chain is built from TRBV4-2 and TRBJ1-5; D might be TRBD1 (5 bases). Per the germline V gene, CDR1 is LGHNA and CDR2 is YNFKEQ. This CDR3 is built from 16 residues. The germline V and J ends were trimmed by 1 base and 4 bases, with 14 bases remaining between them.

This clone was recorded only once. V gene TRBV30 combines with J gene TRBJ2-7; the match to TRBD1 covers 10 bases. The CDR3 is made up of 14 amino acids. Germline CDR1 is GTSNPN and CDR2 is SVGIG (reference sequence). Trimming removed 3 bases from V and 4 bases from J; junction bases left unmatched: 6. CDR3 coding DNA: TGTGCCTGGAGCCAGACAGGGGGCGGGTACGAGCAGTACTTC. This sequence encodes CAWSQTGGGYEQYF.

This chain connects TRBV7-8 to TRBJ2-7; 9 nucleotides match TRBD1. This CDR3 is built from 16 residues. CDR1 is SGHVS, CDR2 FQNEAQ, per germline. V shed 3 bases and J 4 bases; nucleotides not matched to a gene: 10. CDR3 nucleotides: TGTGCCAGCAGCTTCACAGGGGGCGCGAAGGGATACGAGCAGTACTTC. Translating it yields CASSFTGGAKGYEQYF.